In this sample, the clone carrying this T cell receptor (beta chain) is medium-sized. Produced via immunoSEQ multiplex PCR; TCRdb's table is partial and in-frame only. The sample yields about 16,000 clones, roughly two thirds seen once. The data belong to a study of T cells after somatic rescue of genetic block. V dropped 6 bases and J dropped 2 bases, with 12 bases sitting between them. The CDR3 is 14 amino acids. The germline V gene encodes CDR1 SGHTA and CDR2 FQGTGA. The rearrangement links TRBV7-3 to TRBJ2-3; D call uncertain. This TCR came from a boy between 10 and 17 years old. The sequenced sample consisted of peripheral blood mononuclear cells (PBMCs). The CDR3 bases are TGTGCCAGCAGGTCTCTAAACCCCACAGATACGCAGTATTTT. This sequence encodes CASRSLNPTDTQYF.